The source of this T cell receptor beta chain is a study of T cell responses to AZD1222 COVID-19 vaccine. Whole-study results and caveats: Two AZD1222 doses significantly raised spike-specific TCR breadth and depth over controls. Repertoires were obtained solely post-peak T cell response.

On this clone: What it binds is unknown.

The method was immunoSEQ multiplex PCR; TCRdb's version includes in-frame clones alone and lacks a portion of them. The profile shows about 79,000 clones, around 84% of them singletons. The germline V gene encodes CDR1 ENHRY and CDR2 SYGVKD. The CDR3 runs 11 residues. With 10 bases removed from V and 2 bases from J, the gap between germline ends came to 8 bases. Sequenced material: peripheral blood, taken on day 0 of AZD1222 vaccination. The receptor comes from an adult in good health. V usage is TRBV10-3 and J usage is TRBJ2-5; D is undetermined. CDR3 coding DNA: TGTGCCACCGCTCTACAAGAGACCCAGTACTTC. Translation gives CATALQETQYF.